This TCR beta chain is drawn from a study of blood T cell repertoires in COVID-19. Study background: The samples span acute and convalescent COVID-19 from the United States, Italy and Spain. Sources were T cells, B-cell-depleted T cells, or PBMCs; the material itself was cDNA or gDNA.

Per the original data handling: For nucleated cells, counts were estimated from reference gene primer amplification. TCRdb keeps only in-frame clones here, not all; method: immunoSEQ multiplex PCR. Clone size and V and J calls were adopted from that table, with D and trimming inferred from the DNA. The sample has roughly 140,000 clones, 80% to 90% seen once. Trimming left V 5 bases short and J 6 bases short, with 11 bases between. The CDR3 loop spans 14 amino acids. In germline, CDR1 is KGHSH, CDR2 LQKENI. Sequencing used peripheral blood. This receptor was taken from a woman aged 40 to 50 with acute or convalescent COVID-19. This chain joins TRBV18 and TRBJ1-6; no reliable D call. In DNA, the CDR3 is TGTGCCAGCTCAGTTGACTTTACTAATTCACCCCTCCACTTT. It yields the protein CASSVDFTNSPLHF. Supplemented by reference TRBV18 and TRBJ1-6, the full variable domain reads NAGVMQNPRHLVRRRGQEARLRCSPMKGHSHVYWYRQLPEEGLKFMVYLQKENIIDESGMPKERFSAEFPKEGPSILRIQQVVRGDSAAYFCASSVDFTNSPLHFGNGTRLTVT.